This T cell receptor beta chain came from a study of T-cell memory formation after mild COVID-19. The V end lost 6 bases, the J end lost 1 base, and 15 bases lay between the germline ends. Looked up from germline, CDR1 is MNHEY and CDR2 is SVGEGT. The CDR3 loop spans 16 amino acids. The table lists this clonotype with a few counts. TCRdb reprocessed the 5' RACE reads with MiXCR, giving one entry per CDR3 protein. This sample has 60,000 to 65,000 distinct CDR3 sequences, with less than 9.5% found just once. The genes are TRBV6-2 or TRBV6-3 and TRBJ2-2, with D perhaps TRBD2 (6 bases). The receptor was isolated from a man between 18 and 29 years old who had mild COVID-19 (a few samples of this study predate the infection). Cell type and time point are not known. The specimen was PBMCs or a T cell subset sorted from them (not recorded which). CDR3 in amino acids: CASSTKGLQNTGELFF. CDR3 nucleotide sequence: TGTGCCAGCAGCACAAAGGGACTTCAGAACACCGGGGAGCTGTTTTTT.